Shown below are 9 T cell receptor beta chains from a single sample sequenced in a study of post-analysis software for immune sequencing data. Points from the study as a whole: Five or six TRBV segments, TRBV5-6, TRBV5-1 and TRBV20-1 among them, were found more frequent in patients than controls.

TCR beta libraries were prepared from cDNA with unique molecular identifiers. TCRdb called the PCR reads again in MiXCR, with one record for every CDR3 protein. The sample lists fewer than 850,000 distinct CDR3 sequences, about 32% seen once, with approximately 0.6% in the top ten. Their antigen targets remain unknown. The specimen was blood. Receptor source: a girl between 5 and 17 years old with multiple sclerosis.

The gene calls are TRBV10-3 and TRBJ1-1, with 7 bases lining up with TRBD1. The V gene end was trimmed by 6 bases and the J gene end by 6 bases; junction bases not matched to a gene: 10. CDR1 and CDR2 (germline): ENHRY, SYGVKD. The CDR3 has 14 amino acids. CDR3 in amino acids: CAISRQGGIAEAFF. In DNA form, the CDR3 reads TGTGCCATCAGCCGACAGGGTGGAATTGCTGAAGCTTTCTTT.

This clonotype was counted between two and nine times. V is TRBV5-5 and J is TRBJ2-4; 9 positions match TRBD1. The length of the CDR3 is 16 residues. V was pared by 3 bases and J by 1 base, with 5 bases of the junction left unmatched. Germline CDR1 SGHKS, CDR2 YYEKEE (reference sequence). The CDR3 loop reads CASSSQGASAKNIQYF. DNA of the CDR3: TGTGCCAGCAGCTCACAGGGGGCATCTGCCAAAAACATTCAGTACTTC.

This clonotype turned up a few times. CDR3 DNA: TGCGCCAGCAGCCAAGTGGAGAACACTGAAGCTTTCTTT. It codes for CASSQVENTEAFF. This sequence joins TRBV4-3 and TRBJ1-1; no clear D gene. This CDR3 is 13 amino acids long. Germline V lookup: CDR1 LGHNA, CDR2 YSLEER. V was pared by 1 base and J by 1 base, with 4 bases between.

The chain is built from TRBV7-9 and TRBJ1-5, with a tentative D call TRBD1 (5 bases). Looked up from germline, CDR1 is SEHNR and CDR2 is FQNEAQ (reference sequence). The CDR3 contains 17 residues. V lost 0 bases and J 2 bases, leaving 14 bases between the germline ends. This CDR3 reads CASSLALGRGGNQPQHF. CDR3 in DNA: TGTGCCAGCAGCTTAGCGCTGGGGAGGGGAGGCAATCAGCCCCAGCATTTT. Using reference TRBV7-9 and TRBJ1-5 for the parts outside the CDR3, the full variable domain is DTGVSQNPRHKITKRGQNVTFRCDPISEHNRLYWYRQTLGQGPEFLTYFQNEAQLEKSRLLSDRFSAERPKGSFSTLEIQRTEQGDSAMYLCASSLALGRGGNQPQHFGDGTRLSIL.

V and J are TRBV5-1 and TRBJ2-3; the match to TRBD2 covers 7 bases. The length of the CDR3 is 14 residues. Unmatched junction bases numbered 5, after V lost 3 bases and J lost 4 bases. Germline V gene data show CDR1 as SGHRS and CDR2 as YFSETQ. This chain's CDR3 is CASSSAGVADTQYF. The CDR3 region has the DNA TGCGCCAGCAGCTCGGCGGGGGTAGCAGATACGCAGTATTTT.

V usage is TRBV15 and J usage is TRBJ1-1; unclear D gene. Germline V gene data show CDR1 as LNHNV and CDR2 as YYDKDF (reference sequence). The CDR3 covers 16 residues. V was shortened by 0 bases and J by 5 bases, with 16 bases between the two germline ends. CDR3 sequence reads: CATSRERGPRRTEAFF. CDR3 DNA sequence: TGTGCCACCAGCAGAGAACGAGGACCCCGTCGGACTGAAGCTTTCTTT.

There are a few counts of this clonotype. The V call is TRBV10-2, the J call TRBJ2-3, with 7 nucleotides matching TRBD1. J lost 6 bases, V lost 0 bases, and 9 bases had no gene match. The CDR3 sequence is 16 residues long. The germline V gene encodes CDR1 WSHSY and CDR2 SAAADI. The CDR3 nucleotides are TGCGCCAGCAGTGAGTCAAGGGGGCCGTACACGGATACGCAGTATTTT. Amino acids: CASSESRGPYTDTQYF.

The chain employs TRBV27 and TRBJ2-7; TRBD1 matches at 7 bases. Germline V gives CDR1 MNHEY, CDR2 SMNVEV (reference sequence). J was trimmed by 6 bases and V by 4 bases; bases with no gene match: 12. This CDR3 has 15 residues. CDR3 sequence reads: CASSSRQGPPLEQYF. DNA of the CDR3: TGTGCCAGCAGTTCCCGACAGGGACCCCCCCTCGAGCAGTACTTC.

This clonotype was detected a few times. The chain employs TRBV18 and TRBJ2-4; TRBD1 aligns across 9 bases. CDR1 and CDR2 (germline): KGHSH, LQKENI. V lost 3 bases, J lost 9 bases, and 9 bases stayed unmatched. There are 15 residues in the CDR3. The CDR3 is CASSPPGQGISIQYF. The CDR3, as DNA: TGTGCCAGCTCACCGCCGGGACAGGGAATAAGCATTCAGTACTTC. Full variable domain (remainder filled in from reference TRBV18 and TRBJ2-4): NAGVMQNPRHLVRRRGQEARLRCSPMKGHSHVYWYRQLPEEGLKFMVYLQKENIIDESGMPKERFSAEFPKEGPSILRIQQVVRGDSAAYFCASSPPGQGISIQYFGAGTRLSVL.